A selection of T cell receptor beta chains follows, all from one sample in a study of shared clonotypes between healthy human individuals. Clones were sequenced by immunoSEQ multiplex PCR, and TCRdb holds only the in-frame ones, with some missing. The data hold under 2,500,000 clones, with 95% observed a single time. The sequencing input was naive CD4+ T cells sorted from blood. Source of these receptors: a man between 18 and 35 years old in good health. The CDR3 runs from the conserved cysteine through the conserved F or W. A D gene is named only where the DNA matches it firmly. The size field is filled for only some rows; it gives once, few, many or a size class.

j_call cdr3_length clone_size d_call v_call cdr3_aa cdr3_nt
TRBJ2-4 16 . TRBD2 TRBV6-4 CASSDSVSGRKNIQYF TGTGCCAGCAGTGACTCTGTTAGCGGGAGAAAAAACATTCAGTACTTC
TRBJ1-2 14 . TRBD1 TRBV29-1 CSATRDRDTYGYTF TGCAGCGCCACCCGGGACAGGGATACCTATGGCTACACCTTC
TRBJ2-7 15 . TRBD2 TRBV5-4 CASSSLAGGIYEQYF TGTGCCAGCAGCTCTCTAGCGGGGGGGATCTACGAGCAGTACTTC
TRBJ2-5 15 . . TRBV7-9 CASSSPTGRQETQYF TGTGCCAGCAGCTCCCCGACAGGCCGCCAAGAGACCCAGTACTTC
TRBJ2-7 19 . TRBD1 TRBV5-1 CASSPWRDRVLPGSYEQYF TGCGCCAGCAGCCCATGGCGGGACAGGGTCCTCCCTGGCTCCTACGAGCAGTACTTC
TRBJ2-2 17 . TRBD2 TRBV18 CASSPLSPGRDTGELFF TGTGCCAGCTCACCACTATCCCCCGGGAGGGACACCGGGGAGCTGTTTTTT
TRBJ1-5 12 . . TRBV7-2 CASSTLGQPQHF TGTGCCAGCAGTACGTTGGGACAGCCCCAGCATTTT
TRBJ1-2 15 . . TRBV5-1 CASSLTGLTTYGYTF TGCGCCAGCAGCTTGACGGGACTGACAACCTATGGCTACACCTTC
TRBJ1-3 14 once . TRBV5-1 CASSQGSSGNTIYF TGCGCCAGCAGCCAGGGGAGCTCTGGAAACACCATATATTTT
TRBJ2-7 17 . TRBD2 TRBV4-1 CASSQEGSGGRFYEQYF TGCGCCAGCAGCCAAGAAGGTAGCGGGGGCCGGTTCTACGAGCAGTACTTC
TRBJ2-5 14 once . TRBV10-1 CASSSGQGAETQYF TGCGCCAGCAGCTCAGGTCAGGGCGCGGAGACCCAGTACTTC
TRBJ1-2 16 . TRBD1 TRBV27 CASSFRQGAPNYGYTF TGTGCCAGCAGTTTCCGACAGGGCGCCCCTAACTATGGCTACACCTTC
TRBJ2-2 13 . TRBD1 TRBV5-6 CASNRGNTGELFF TGTGCCAGCAACAGGGGGAACACCGGGGAGCTGTTTTTT
TRBJ2-7 14 once TRBD1 TRBV7-8 CASSFGDRAYEQYF TGTGCCAGCAGTTTCGGAGACAGGGCCTACGAGCAGTACTTC
TRBJ2-3 14 . . TRBV6-5 CASSYSQGTDTQYF TGTGCCAGCAGTTACTCCCAAGGCACAGATACGCAGTATTTT
TRBJ2-2 18 . . TRBV7-6 CASSLLRLEGVDTGELFF TGTGCCAGCAGCTTATTAAGATTGGAGGGTGTGGACACCGGGGAGCTGTTTTTT
TRBJ2-5 12 . . TRBV6-1 CASKRGGETQYF TGTGCCAGCAAGAGGGGCGGAGAGACCCAGTACTTC
TRBJ1-2 15 . . TRBV9 CASSVGTQPNYGYTF TGTGCCAGCAGCGTAGGGACCCAACCTAACTATGGCTACACCTTC
TRBJ2-1 16 . TRBD2 TRBV30 CAWSRAGTSGNAEQFF TGTGCCTGGAGTAGGGCAGGGACTAGCGGGAATGCTGAGCAGTTCTTC
TRBJ2-1 15 . TRBD2 TRBV5-1 CASSLVASGKNEQFF TGCGCCAGCAGCTTGGTGGCTAGCGGGAAGAATGAGCAGTTCTTC
TRBJ2-3 15 . . TRBV5-1 CASSLFGSATDTQYF TGCGCCAGCAGCTTATTCGGTAGCGCCACAGATACGCAGTATTTT
TRBJ1-3 17 . TRBD1 TRBV6-1 CASSDQTGGVTGNTIYF TGTGCCAGCAGTGACCAGACAGGGGGCGTTACTGGAAACACCATATATTTT
TRBJ2-1 19 . TRBD2 TRBV23-1 CASSQWGLATPSGYNEQFF TGCGCCAGCAGTCAATGGGGACTAGCTACCCCGTCAGGGTACAATGAGCAGTTCTTC
TRBJ2-7 15 . TRBD1 TRBV4-1 CASSQDRTGTYEQYF TGCGCCAGCAGCCAAGATCGGACAGGAACCTACGAGCAGTACTTC
TRBJ2-1 15 . . TRBV9 CASSQGGAEYNEQFF TGTGCCAGCAGCCAAGGGGGAGCGGAATACAATGAGCAGTTCTTC
TRBJ1-1 15 . . TRBV28 CASSLLGGQNTEAFF TGTGCCAGCAGTTTGTTGGGGGGCCAGAACACTGAAGCTTTCTTT
TRBJ1-5 14 . . TRBV7-9 CASSLTYSNQPQHF TGTGCCAGCAGCTTAACCTATAGCAATCAGCCCCAGCATTTT
TRBJ1-6 15 . . TRBV6-1 CASSEGTLGGSPLHF TGTGCCAGCAGTGAAGGGACCCTAGGCGGTTCACCCCTCCACTTT
TRBJ2-7 15 . . TRBV7-9 CASSLQRGPFVEQYF TGTGCCAGCAGCTTACAGAGGGGCCCGTTTGTCGAGCAGTACTTC
TRBJ1-4 14 . . TRBV2 CASSGQVPEEKLFF TGTGCCAGCAGTGGACAGGTACCCGAAGAAAAACTGTTTTTT
TRBJ1-1 15 once . TRBV30 CASTGRGYMNTEAFF TGTGCCTCGACCGGACGGGGTTACATGAACACTGAAGCTTTCTTT
TRBJ2-1 15 . TRBD2 TRBV7-9 CASSSSGRAYNEQFF TGTGCCAGCAGTTCCAGCGGGAGGGCCTACAATGAGCAGTTCTTC
TRBJ1-1 16 . TRBD1 TRBV18 CASSPSAGGLNTEAFF TGTGCCAGCTCACCTTCGGCAGGGGGCCTGAACACTGAAGCTTTCTTT
TRBJ2-5 15 . . TRBV28 CASSSQGIGQETQYF TGTGCCAGCAGTTCCCAGGGGATAGGGCAAGAGACCCAGTACTTC
TRBJ1-2 14 . TRBD1 TRBV2 CASIKDRGLGGYTF TGTGCCAGCATCAAGGACAGGGGGCTGGGAGGCTACACCTTC
TRBJ1-6 12 . TRBD1 TRBV6-5 CASSSTGAPLHF TGTGCCAGCAGTTCGACAGGGGCACCCCTCCACTTT
TRBJ2-1 17 . . TRBV10-1 CASSANGGSGLSNEQFF TGCGCCAGCAGTGCGAATGGAGGTAGCGGCCTTTCCAATGAGCAGTTCTTC
TRBJ2-1 16 . . TRBV4-3 CASSQETGAIYNEQFF TGCGCCAGCAGCCAAGAAACGGGTGCGATATACAATGAGCAGTTCTTC
TRBJ2-2 16 . . TRBV5-1 CASRALGALNTGELFF TGCGCCAGCAGGGCGTTAGGGGCCCTGAACACCGGGGAGCTGTTTTTT
TRBJ2-5 15 . . TRBV6-6 CASRTGGRGQETQYF TGTGCCAGCAGGACCGGGGGGCGGGGGCAAGAGACCCAGTACTTC
TRBJ2-7 12 . . TRBV11-2 CASSLARYEQYF TGTGCCAGCAGCTTAGCTAGGTACGAGCAGTACTTC
TRBJ2-2 17 . . TRBV18 CASSLLGAGSNTGELFF TGTGCCAGCTCACTCCTGGGGGCCGGTTCGAACACCGGGGAGCTGTTTTTT
TRBJ1-4 14 . . TRBV6-5 CASSEGLGNEKLFF TGTGCCAGCAGTGAGGGGCTGGGTAATGAAAAACTGTTTTTT
TRBJ1-1 11 . . TRBV28 CASSFGTEAFF TGTGCCAGCAGTTTTGGCACTGAAGCTTTCTTT
TRBJ2-3 12 once . TRBV5-1 CASSLVRDTQYF TGCGCCAGCAGCTTAGTTAGGGATACGCAGTATTTT
TRBJ1-2 14 . . TRBV10-1 CASSVRGEVRGYTF TGCGCCAGCAGTGTTAGGGGGGAGGTGCGCGGCTACACCTTC
TRBJ2-5 15 . TRBD2 TRBV30 CAWSAPSGGPETQYF TGTGCCTGGAGTGCTCCTAGCGGAGGCCCGGAGACCCAGTACTTC
TRBJ2-3 16 . . TRBV11-3 CASSAWLTGGTDTQYF TGTGCCAGCAGCGCCTGGCTGACGGGAGGCACAGATACGCAGTATTTT
TRBJ2-7 14 . TRBD2 TRBV13 CASSLRTSQYEQYF TGTGCCAGCAGCTTACGGACTAGCCAATACGAGCAGTACTTC
TRBJ2-3 13 . . TRBV30 CAWSNQGTDTQYF TGTGCCTGGAGTAACCAGGGGACAGATACGCAGTATTTT
TRBJ1-6 15 . TRBD1 TRBV6-5 CASSTWDSRGSPLHF TGTGCCAGCAGTACTTGGGACAGCCGGGGGTCACCCCTCCACTTT
TRBJ2-5 13 . TRBD1 TRBV12-5 CARGQTKQETQYF TGTGCTAGGGGACAGACAAAGCAAGAGACCCAGTACTTC
TRBJ2-5 17 once TRBD2 TRBV7-3 CASSRESGLAVKETQYF TGTGCCAGCAGCCGAGAGAGCGGACTAGCGGTCAAAGAGACCCAGTACTTC
TRBJ2-7 14 . TRBD1 TRBV28 CASSPGDRDYEQYF TGTGCCAGCAGTCCAGGGGACAGGGACTACGAGCAGTACTTC